This record looks at one T cell receptor beta chain sequence and its context. Its antigen is not yet known. The input lacks base qualities; no much larger clone sits a single base away. Samples from volunteer blood donors who had recovered from COVID-19 were contributed by a second Seattle source. The collaborating institutions used their own protocols to collect whole blood in K2EDTA tubes. For TCRbeta analysis, collaborator samples were shipped as frozen whole blood, as isolated PBMCs, or as DNA extracted from either sample type. These data come from a study of blood T cell repertoires in COVID-19 (dated by TCRdb to 2020 to 2021). Describing the broader study: Samples from collaborators originated in the United States, Italy and Spain and spanned both the acute and convalescent phases of COVID-19. The material from the prospective study consisted of cDNA or gDNA derived from T cells, B-cell-depleted T cells, or PBMCs. Deeply sampled blood TCRbeta repertoires from subjects exposed to, actively infected with, or recovered from COVID-19 were included in the dataset. A freely available public database, intended as a resource for researchers studying the immune response to SARS-CoV-2, is where the repertoires were released. Samples were obtained from the ongoing ImmuneRACE study (first 160 participants) and from 1,254 subjects provided by 6 global collaborators. Nearly every sample came with metadata listing a de-identified subject ID, COVID-19 status, age in years and sex. HLA class I and class II types, where available, came from metadata supplied by the sample provider rather than from assay-based typing.

Results the study describes overall, beyond this receptor: The quantity of clinical and demographic metadata differed by source and by participant and was supplied without curation.

For CDR1 and CDR2, the germline V gene lists SGHTA and FQGNSA. From cysteine to phenylalanine, the CDR3 is 15 amino acids long. Only the CDR3 part of the read is kept: 45 bases, read in frame from the first base. Relative to germline, V is missing 1 base and J is missing 7 bases, with 3 bases of the junction outside any gene match. TCRbeta CDR3 regions were amplified from genomic DNA using the immunoSEQ Assay, a bias-controlled multiplex PCR. Turning to the authors' computational methods: The number of nucleated cells in each sample was estimated by amplification of reference gene primers within the assay. Sequence reads were collapsed and filtered to measure the absolute abundance of every unique TCRbeta CDR3 rearrangement. Productive Simpson clonality was computed per sample as the square root of Simpson's diversity index over productive rearrangements. TCRdb carries this immuneACCESS record with in-frame sequences only. Its versions omit some clonotypes, under half of them owing to an unresolved V gene in the studies checked, with the rest unexplained. V, J and clone size are those of that table, while D and trimming were read from the DNA. In this sample the table shows about 140,000 clones, approximately 78% of which occur a single time. Roughly 11% of the sample is taken by the ten largest.

Sequenced: peripheral blood. The rearranged segments are TRBV7-2 and TRBJ1-6; 8 bases in the middle match TRBD1. This receptor was taken from a man between 60 and 75 years old who had recovered from COVID-19. The CDR3 protein sequence reads: CASSLDQGANSPLHF. The sequence in DNA is TGTGCCAGCAGCTTAGACCAGGGGGCGAATTCACCCCTCCACTTT.